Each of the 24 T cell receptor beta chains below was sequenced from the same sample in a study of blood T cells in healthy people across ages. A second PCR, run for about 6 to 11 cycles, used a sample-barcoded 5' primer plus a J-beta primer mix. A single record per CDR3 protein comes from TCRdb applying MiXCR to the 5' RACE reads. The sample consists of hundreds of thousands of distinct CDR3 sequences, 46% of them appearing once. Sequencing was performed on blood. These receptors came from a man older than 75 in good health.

CDR3 region: CASSQLQGLPLNTEAFF. The CDR3 region has the DNA TGCGCCAGCAGCCAGTTACAGGGACTCCCTCTGAACACTGAAGCTTTCTTT. This chain links TRBV4-1 with TRBJ1-1; D is perhaps TRBD1 (6 bases). Germline loops: CDR1 MGHRA, CDR2 YSYEKL. This CDR3 spans 17 amino acids. The V gene lost 3 bases and the J gene lost 0 bases, with 17 bases spanning the gap.

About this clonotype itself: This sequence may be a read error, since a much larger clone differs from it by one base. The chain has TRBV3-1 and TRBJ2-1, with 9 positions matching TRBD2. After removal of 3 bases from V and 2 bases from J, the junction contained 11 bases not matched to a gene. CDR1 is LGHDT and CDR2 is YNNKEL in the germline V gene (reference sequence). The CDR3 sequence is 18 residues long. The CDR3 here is CASSQGALAGNPYNEQFF. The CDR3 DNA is TGTGCCAGCAGCCAGGGGGCCCTAGCGGGAAACCCCTACAATGAGCAGTTCTTC.

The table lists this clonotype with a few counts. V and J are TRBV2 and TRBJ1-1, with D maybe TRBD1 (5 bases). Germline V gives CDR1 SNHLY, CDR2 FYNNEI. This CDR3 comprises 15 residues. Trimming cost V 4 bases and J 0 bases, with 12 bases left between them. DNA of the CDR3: TGTGCCAGCAGTGCCCCGGGACCGCTGAACACTGAAGCTTTCTTT. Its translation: CASSAPGPLNTEAFF.

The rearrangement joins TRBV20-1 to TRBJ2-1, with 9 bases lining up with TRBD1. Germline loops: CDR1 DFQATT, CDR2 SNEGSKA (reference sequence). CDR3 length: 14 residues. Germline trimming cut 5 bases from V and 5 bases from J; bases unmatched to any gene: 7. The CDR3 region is CSAFTGTGNNEQFF. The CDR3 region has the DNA TGCAGTGCTTTCACCGGGACAGGGAACAATGAGCAGTTCTTC.

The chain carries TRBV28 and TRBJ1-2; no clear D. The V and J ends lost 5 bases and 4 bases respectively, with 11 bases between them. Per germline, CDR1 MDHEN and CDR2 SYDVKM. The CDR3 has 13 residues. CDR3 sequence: CASSAYDTYGYTF. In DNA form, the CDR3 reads TGTGCCAGCAGTGCCTATGATACCTATGGCTACACCTTC.

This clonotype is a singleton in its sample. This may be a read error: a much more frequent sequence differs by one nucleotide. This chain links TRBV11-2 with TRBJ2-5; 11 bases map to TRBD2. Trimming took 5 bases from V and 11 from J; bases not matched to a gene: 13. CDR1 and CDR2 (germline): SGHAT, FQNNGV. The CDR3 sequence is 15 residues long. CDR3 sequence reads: CASSRSGRAQGEQYF. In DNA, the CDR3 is TGTGCCAGCAGCCGTAGCGGGAGGGCCCAAGGTGAGCAGTACTTC.

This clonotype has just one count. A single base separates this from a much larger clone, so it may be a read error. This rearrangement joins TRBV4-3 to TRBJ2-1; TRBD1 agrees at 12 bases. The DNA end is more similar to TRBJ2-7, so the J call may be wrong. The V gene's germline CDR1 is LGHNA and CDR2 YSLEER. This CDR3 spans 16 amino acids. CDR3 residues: CASSPGQGASYNEQYF. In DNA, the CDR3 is TGCGCCAGCAGCCCGGGACAGGGGGCTTCCTACAATGAGCAGTACTTC.

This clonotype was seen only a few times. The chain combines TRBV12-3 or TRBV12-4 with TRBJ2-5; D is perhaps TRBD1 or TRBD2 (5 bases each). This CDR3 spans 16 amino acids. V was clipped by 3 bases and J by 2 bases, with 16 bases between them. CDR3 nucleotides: TGTGCCAGCAGTTTCGGAGTGGGGGATCCTCAAGAGACCCAGTACTTC. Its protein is CASSFGVGDPQETQYF.

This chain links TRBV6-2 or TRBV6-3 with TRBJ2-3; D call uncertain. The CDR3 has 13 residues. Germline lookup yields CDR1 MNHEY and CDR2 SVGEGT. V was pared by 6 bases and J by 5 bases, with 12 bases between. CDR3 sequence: CASRRVDGDTQYF. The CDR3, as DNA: TGTGCCAGCAGAAGGGTTGATGGAGATACGCAGTATTTT.

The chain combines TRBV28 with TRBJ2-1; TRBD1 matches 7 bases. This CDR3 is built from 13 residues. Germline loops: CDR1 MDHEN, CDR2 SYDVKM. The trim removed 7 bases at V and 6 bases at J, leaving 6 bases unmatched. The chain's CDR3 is CASIRTGVNEQFF. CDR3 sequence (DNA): TGTGCCAGCATTAGGACAGGCGTCAATGAGCAGTTCTTC.

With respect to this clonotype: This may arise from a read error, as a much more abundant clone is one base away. CDR3 in amino acids: CSGKRGDYNEQYF. CDR3 bases: TGCAGCGGAAAGAGAGGGGACTACAATGAGCAGTACTTC. This sequence joins TRBV29-1 and TRBJ2-7, with 7 bases that match TRBD2. The V and J ends lost 7 bases and 7 bases, in that order; junction bases with no gene match: 13. CDR1 and CDR2 from the germline V gene are SQVTM and ANQGSEA. This CDR3 is built from 13 residues.

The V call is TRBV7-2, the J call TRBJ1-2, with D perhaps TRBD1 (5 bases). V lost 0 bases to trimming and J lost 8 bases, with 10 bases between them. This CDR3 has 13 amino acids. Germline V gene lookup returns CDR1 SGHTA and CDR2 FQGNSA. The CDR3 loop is CASSLAGTRGYTF. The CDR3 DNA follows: TGTGCCAGCAGCTTAGCCGGGACGCGGGGCTACACCTTC.

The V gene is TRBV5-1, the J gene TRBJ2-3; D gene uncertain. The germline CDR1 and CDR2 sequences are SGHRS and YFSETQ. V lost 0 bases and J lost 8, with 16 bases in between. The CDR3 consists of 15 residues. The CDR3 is CASSLERHLGSTQYF. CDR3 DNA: TGCGCCAGCAGCTTGGAGCGACACCTGGGTTCTACGCAGTATTTT.

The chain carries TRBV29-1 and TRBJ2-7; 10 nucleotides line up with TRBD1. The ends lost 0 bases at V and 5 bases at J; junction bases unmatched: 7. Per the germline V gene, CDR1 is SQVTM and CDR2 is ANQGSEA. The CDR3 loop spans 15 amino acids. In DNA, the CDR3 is TGCAGCGTTGAAGAAGGGACAGGGGTGTACCACGAGCAGTACTTC. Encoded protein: CSVEEGTGVYHEQYF.

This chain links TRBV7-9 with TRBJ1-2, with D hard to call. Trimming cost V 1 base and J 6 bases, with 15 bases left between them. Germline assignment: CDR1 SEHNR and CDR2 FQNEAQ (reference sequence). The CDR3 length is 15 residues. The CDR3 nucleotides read TGTGCCAGCAGCTTAGGGGCCGGGGAGGCGGATGGCTACACCTTC. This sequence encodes CASSLGAGEADGYTF.

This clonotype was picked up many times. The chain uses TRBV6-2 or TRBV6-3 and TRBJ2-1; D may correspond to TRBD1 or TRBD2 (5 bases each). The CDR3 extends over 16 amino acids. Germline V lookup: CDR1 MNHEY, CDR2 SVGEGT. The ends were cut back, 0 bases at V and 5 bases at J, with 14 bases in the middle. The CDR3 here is CASSYSSRGDNNEQFF. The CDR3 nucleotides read TGTGCCAGCAGTTACTCTAGCAGAGGGGATAACAATGAGCAGTTCTTC.

CDR3 in DNA: TGTGCCATCAGTGCGACGGGGGCTCGTAATGAAAAACTGTTTTTT. Its protein product is CAISATGARNEKLFF. The chain employs TRBV10-3 and TRBJ1-4; perhaps TRBD1 as D (6 bases). The CDR3 has 15 amino acids. From germline, CDR1 is ENHRY and CDR2 SYGVKD. Trimming removed 4 bases at V and 4 bases at J, with 13 bases between.

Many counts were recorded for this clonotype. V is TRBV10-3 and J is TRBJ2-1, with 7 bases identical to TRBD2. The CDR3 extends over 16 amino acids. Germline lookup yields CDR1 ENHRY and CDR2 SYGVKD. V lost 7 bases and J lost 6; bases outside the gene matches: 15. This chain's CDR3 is CAITTPRAGSPNEQFF. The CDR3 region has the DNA TGTGCCATCACCACACCCAGAGCGGGATCACCCAATGAGCAGTTCTTC.

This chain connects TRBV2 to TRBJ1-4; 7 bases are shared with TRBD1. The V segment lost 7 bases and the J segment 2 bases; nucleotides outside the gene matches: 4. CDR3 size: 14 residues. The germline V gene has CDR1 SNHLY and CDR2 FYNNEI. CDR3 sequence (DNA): TGTGCCAGCAATCTACAGGGGACTAATGAAAAACTGTTTTTT. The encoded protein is CASNLQGTNEKLFF. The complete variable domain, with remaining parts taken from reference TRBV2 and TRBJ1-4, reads EPEVTQTPSHQVTQMGQEVILRCVPISNHLYFYWYRQILGQKVEFLVSFYNNEISEKSEIFDDQFSVERPDGSNFTLKIRSTKLEDSAMYFCASNLQGTNEKLFFGSGTQLSVL.

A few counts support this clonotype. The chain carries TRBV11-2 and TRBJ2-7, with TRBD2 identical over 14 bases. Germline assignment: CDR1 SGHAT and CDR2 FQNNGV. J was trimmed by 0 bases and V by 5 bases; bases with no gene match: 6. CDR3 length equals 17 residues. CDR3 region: CASSPGLAGESSYEQYF. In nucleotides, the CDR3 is TGTGCCAGCAGCCCGGGACTAGCGGGAGAGTCCTCCTACGAGCAGTACTTC.

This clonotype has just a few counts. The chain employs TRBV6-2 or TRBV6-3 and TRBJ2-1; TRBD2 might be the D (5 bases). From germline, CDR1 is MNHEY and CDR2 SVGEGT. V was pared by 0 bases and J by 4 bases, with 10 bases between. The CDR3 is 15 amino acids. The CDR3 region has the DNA TGTGCCAGCAGTTACTCGAATTCGGGGTACAATGAGCAGTTCTTC. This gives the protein CASSYSNSGYNEQFF.

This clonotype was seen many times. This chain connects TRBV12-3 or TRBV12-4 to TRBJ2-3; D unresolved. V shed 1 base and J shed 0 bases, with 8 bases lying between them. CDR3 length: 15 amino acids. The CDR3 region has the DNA TGTGCCAGCAGTTTAGGCGGAGTAAGCACAGATACGCAGTATTTT. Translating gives CASSLGGVSTDTQYF.

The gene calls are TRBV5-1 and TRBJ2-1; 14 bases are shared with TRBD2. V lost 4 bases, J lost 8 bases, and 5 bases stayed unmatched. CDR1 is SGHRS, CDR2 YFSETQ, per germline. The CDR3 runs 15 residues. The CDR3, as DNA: TGCGCCAGCAGCGGGACTAGCGGGAGTACGTATGAGCAGTTCTTC. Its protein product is CASSGTSGSTYEQFF.

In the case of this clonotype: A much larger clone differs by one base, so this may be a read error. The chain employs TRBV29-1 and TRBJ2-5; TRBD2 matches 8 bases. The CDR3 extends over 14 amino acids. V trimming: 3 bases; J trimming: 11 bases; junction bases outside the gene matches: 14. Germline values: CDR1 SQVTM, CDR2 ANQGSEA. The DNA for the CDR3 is TGCAGCGTTGAGGGACTAGGTATTTTCAATGAGCAGTACTTC. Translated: CSVEGLGIFNEQYF.